One and the same sample provided the 15 T cell receptor beta chains below, sequenced in a study of CD8 T cells in Susac syndrome. RNA was extracted with the RNeasy kit, and a quantity of roughly 0.45 to 1 ug was reverse transcribed using random hexamers. TCRdb recomputed calls from the immunoSEQ multiplex PCR reads with MiXCR, one row per CDR3 protein. The repertoire has around 150,000 distinct CDR3 sequences, around 95% of them found once; the top ten carry 0.075% to 0.09%. Material for sequencing was CD4+ T cells from PBMCs. All receptors come from a human donor with Susac syndrome.

This chain joins TRBV20-1 and TRBJ2-1, with 11 bases that match TRBD2. The CDR3 extends over 14 amino acids. The V segment lost 4 bases and the J segment 6 bases; nucleotides outside the gene matches: 5. The germline CDR1 and CDR2 sequences are DFQATT and SNEGSKA (reference sequence). CDR3 in amino acids: CSAISGGATNEQFF. CDR3 nucleotide sequence: TGCAGTGCTATTAGCGGGGGGGCCACCAATGAGCAGTTCTTC.

This clonotype was recorded only once. V is TRBV6-6 and J is TRBJ1-6; D not resolved. Trimming took 8 bases from V and 6 from J, leaving 5 bases between them. The CDR3 contains 11 residues. CDR1 is MNHNY, CDR2 SVGAGI, per germline (reference sequence). CDR3 residues: CASRLNSPLHF. The CDR3 nucleotides read TGTGCCAGCCGACTTAATTCACCCCTCCACTTT.

The chain has TRBV6-5 and TRBJ1-5; no clear D. Germline-derived CDR1 and CDR2 are MNHEY and SVGAGI. The CDR3 consists of 11 residues. The ends were cut back, 4 bases at V and 5 bases at J, with 3 bases in the middle. The CDR3 nucleotides read TGTGCCAGCAGTTTTCATCAGCCCCAGCATTTT. This translates into CASSFHQPQHF.

The table lists this clonotype with a count of one. This chain uses TRBV7-9 with TRBJ1-6; 7 nucleotides agree with TRBD1. CDR3 length: 15 residues. The germline gives CDR1 SEHNR, CDR2 FQNEAQ (reference sequence). After removal of 10 bases from V and 11 bases from J, the junction contained 17 bases not matched to a gene. This CDR3 reads CATQTGSTQEAPLHF. The CDR3, as DNA: TGTGCCACACAGACAGGGTCGACCCAGGAGGCACCCCTCCACTTT.

This clonotype occurred once. The chain links TRBV4-1 to TRBJ2-6, with D maybe TRBD2 (6 bases). CDR1 MGHRA and CDR2 YSYEKL come from the germline V gene. V was pared by 4 bases and J by 4 bases, with 14 bases between. The CDR3 is made up of 16 amino acids. The CDR3: CASSRLGGSGANVLTF. CDR3 DNA: TGCGCCAGCAGCCGCCTTGGGGGGTCCGGGGCCAACGTCCTGACTTTC.

The chain carries TRBV20-1 and TRBJ2-1; 11 bases align to TRBD2. CDR3 size: 17 residues. CDR1 is DFQATT, CDR2 SNEGSKA, per germline (reference sequence). V lost 4 bases to trimming and J lost 9 bases; unmatched junction nucleotides: 17. For the CDR3, the DNA is TGCAGTGCTACCAACCCCCCTCTAGCGGGGGGATTGGGTGAGCAGTTCTTC. This codes for CSATNPPLAGGLGEQFF.

This rearrangement joins TRBV20-1 to TRBJ1-1; D possibly corresponds to TRBD1 (5 bases). The CDR3 totals 14 residues. V lost 1 base, J lost 0 bases, and 9 bases lay in between. The germline V gene encodes CDR1 DFQATT and CDR2 SNEGSKA (reference sequence). CDR3 residues: CSARVGAMNTEAFF. The DNA of the CDR3 is TGCAGTGCTAGAGTTGGGGCCATGAACACTGAAGCTTTCTTT.

The chain uses TRBV20-1 and TRBJ1-2; D is unresolved. Trimming cost V 4 bases and J 3 bases, with 6 bases left between them. The CDR3 loop spans 11 amino acids. Germline CDR1 reads DFQATT; CDR2 reads SNEGSKA (reference sequence). The CDR3 DNA reads TGCAGTGCTACCCAGGACTATGGCTACACCTTC. It encodes CSATQDYGYTF.

The chain has TRBV9 and TRBJ1-2; 7 bases agree with TRBD1. Germline values: CDR1 SGDLS, CDR2 YYNGEE. The V gene end was trimmed by 4 bases and the J gene end by 3 bases; junction bases not matched to a gene: 9. There are 15 residues in the CDR3. The CDR3 here is CASSNPLGTDYGYTF. CDR3 bases: TGTGCCAGCAGCAACCCATTGGGGACAGACTATGGCTACACCTTC.

The chain recombines TRBV19 with TRBJ2-2; the D gene is possibly TRBD2 (6 bases). The CDR3 is 15 amino acids. Trimming stripped 4 bases from V and 4 bases from J, with 13 bases between. Per germline, CDR1 LNHDA and CDR2 SQIVND (reference sequence). CDR3 in amino acids: CASSKGLSFTGELFF. DNA of the CDR3: TGTGCCAGTAGTAAGGGACTCTCTTTCACCGGGGAGCTGTTTTTT.

This chain uses TRBV19 with TRBJ1-2; 10 bases are shared with TRBD1. The germline V gene encodes CDR1 LNHDA and CDR2 SQIVND (reference sequence). This CDR3 contains 15 residues. V lost 4 bases, J lost 4 bases, and 6 bases stayed unmatched. The DNA for the CDR3 is TGTGCCAGTAGTACCCGACAGGGGGCTCGCTATGGCTACACCTTC. It encodes CASSTRQGARYGYTF.

V is TRBV15 and J is TRBJ1-1; D uncertain. The V gene's germline CDR1 is LNHNV and CDR2 YYDKDF (reference sequence). Trimming cost V 5 bases and J 4 bases, with 14 bases left between them. The CDR3 runs 14 residues. CDR3 loop: CATSPRTATTEAFF. The DNA of the CDR3 is TGTGCCACCAGCCCCCGGACCGCGACCACTGAAGCTTTCTTT.

This rearrangement joins TRBV18 to TRBJ1-1; weak D call: TRBD1 (5 bases). Trimming removed 4 bases from V and 4 bases from J, with 16 bases in between. The CDR3 runs to 15 residues. Germline V CDR1 and CDR2: KGHSH, LQKENI. CDR3 sequence: CASSQLTRVGTEAFF. For the CDR3, the DNA is TGTGCCAGCTCACAACTGACCAGGGTCGGCACTGAAGCTTTCTTT.

The gene calls are TRBV29-1 and TRBJ2-3, with 7 nucleotides matching TRBD1. CDR3 length: 15 residues. The germline V gene has CDR1 SQVTM and CDR2 ANQGSEA. V gave up 7 bases and J gave up 2 bases; unmatched junction bases: 12. In nucleotides, the CDR3 is TGCAGCGGGACAGGAGTCCTAATACACACAGATACGCAGTATTTT. The encoded protein is CSGTGVLIHTDTQYF.

The chain has TRBV29-1 and TRBJ2-7; D might be TRBD2 (7 bases). The CDR3 extends over 12 amino acids. Trimming removed 4 bases from V and 5 bases from J, with 12 bases in between. Germline V gene data show CDR1 as SQVTM and CDR2 as ANQGSEA. CDR3 bases: TGCAGCGTTGTGGGGGGGGGCCACGAGCAGTACTTC. The encoded protein is CSVVGGGHEQYF.